This T cell receptor beta chain was sequenced during a study of T cell repertoires in cytomegalovirus infection. Whole-study context: Public TCR beta signatures were indicative of both CMV infection and a matching HLA type. Study-wide results and caveats: HLA-C-restricted CMV clonotypes gave the most frequent clonotype in two of eight donors.

MiXCR was run by TCRdb on the reads, yielding one entry per CDR3 protein. The repertoire holds about 300,000 distinct CDR3 sequences, about 26% seen once, with about 14% in the top ten. Ten or more counts support this clonotype. Antigen specificity is unknown. The sequenced sample consisted of PBMCs. The sequence was collected from a human donor in good health (CMV status not recorded). Some clones in this sample may be carry-over from other donors' samples.

The CDR3 spells CSAISPRGGPYEQYF. In DNA form, the CDR3 reads TGCAGTGCCATTTCCCCCAGGGGTGGACCCTACGAGCAGTACTTC. The chain has TRBV20-1 and TRBJ2-7; D may be TRBD1 (6 bases). The CDR3 sequence is 15 residues long. Trimming took off 6 bases at V and 2 bases at J, with 20 bases between the two ends. The germline V gene has CDR1 DFQATT and CDR2 SNEGSKA (reference sequence).